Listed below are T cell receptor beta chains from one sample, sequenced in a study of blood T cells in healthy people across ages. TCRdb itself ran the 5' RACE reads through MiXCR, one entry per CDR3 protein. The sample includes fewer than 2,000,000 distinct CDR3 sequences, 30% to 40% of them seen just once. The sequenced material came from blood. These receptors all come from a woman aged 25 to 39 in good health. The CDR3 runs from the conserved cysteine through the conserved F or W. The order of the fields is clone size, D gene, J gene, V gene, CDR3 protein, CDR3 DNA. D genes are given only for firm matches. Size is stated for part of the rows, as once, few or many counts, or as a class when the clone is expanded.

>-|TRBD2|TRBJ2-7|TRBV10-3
CAIREPGLAYYEQYF
TGTGCCATCAGAGAACCGGGACTAGCGTACTACGAGCAGTACTTC
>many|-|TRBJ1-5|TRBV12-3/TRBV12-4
CASSFNENQPQHF
TGTGCCAGCAGTTTTAACGAGAATCAGCCCCAGCATTTT
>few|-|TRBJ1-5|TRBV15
CATSRERVNQPQHF
TGTGCCACCAGCAGAGAGAGGGTCAATCAGCCCCAGCATTTT
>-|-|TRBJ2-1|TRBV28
CASNLPRDTRNEQFF
TGTGCCAGCAATTTACCGCGGGACACAAGGAATGAGCAGTTCTTC
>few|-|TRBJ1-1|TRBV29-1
CSVGRGRNTEAFF
TGCAGCGTTGGCCGGGGGCGGAACACTGAAGCTTTCTTT
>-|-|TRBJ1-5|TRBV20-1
CSAEQRDQPQHF
TGCAGTGCAGAACAGAGGGATCAGCCCCAGCATTTT
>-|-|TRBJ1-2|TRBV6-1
CANSEAGGYTF
TGTGCCAACAGTGAAGCTGGTGGCTACACCTTC
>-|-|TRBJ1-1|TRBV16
CASSDGGWGTEAFF
TGTGCCAGCAGCGATGGGGGCTGGGGCACTGAAGCTTTCTTT
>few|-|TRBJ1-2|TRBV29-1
CSGGSANYGYTF
TGCAGCGGGGGGTCAGCTAACTATGGCTACACCTTC
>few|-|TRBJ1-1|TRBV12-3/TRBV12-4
CASKSDVYTEAFF
TGTGCCAGCAAATCGGACGTATACACTGAAGCTTTCTTT
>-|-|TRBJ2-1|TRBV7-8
CASSLVLYEQFF
TGTGCCAGCAGCTTAGTCCTCTATGAGCAGTTCTTC
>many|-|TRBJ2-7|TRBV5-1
CASSLDSGYEQYF
TGTGCCAGCAGCTTAGACAGTGGTTACGAGCAGTACTTC
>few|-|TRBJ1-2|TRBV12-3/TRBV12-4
CASSLSKGFYGYTF
TGTGCCAGCAGTTTATCCAAGGGATTCTATGGCTACACCTTC
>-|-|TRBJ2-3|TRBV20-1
CSASATRGFHTDTQYF
TGCAGTGCTAGCGCCACACGGGGTTTCCACACAGATACGCAGTATTTT